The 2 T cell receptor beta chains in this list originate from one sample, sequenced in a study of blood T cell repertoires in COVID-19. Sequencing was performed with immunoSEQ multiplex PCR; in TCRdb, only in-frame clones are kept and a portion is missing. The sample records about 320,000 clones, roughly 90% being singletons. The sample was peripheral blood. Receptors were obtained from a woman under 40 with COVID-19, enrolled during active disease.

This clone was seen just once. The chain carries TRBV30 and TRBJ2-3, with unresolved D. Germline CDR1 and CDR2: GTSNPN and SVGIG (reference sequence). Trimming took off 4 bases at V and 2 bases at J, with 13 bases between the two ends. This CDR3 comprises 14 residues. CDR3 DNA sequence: TGTGCCTGGACCCTTGGGCCCCCCACAGATACGCAGTATTTT. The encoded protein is CAWTLGPPTDTQYF.

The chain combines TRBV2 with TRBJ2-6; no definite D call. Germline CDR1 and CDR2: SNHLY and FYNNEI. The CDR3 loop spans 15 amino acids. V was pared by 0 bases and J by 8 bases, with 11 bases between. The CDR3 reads CASSEAYGSTNVLTF. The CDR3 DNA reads TGTGCCAGCAGTGAAGCTTACGGGTCGACCAACGTCCTGACTTTC. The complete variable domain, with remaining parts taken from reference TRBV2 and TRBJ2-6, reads EPEVTQTPSHQVTQMGQEVILRCVPISNHLYFYWYRQILGQKVEFLVSFYNNEISEKSEIFDDQFSVERPDGSNFTLKIRSTKLEDSAMYFCASSEAYGSTNVLTFGAGSRLTVL.